The entry that follows covers one TCR beta chain sequence. Authors' analysis steps: Reference gene primer amplification yielded estimated nucleated cell counts. Measured with immunoSEQ multiplex PCR; TCRdb has only the in-frame clones, and not every one. V, J and clone size are taken as reported in that table, and D and trimming were inferred from the DNA itself. The repertoire holds about 70,000 clones, with approximately 90% as singletons. This entry comes from a study of blood T cell repertoires in COVID-19. Across the whole study: From the United States, Italy and Spain came samples of acute and convalescent COVID-19.

The CDR3 totals 15 residues. Germline CDR1 is SEHNR and CDR2 is FQNEAQ (reference sequence). Trimming removed 4 bases from V and 4 bases from J, with 14 bases in between. The source is a man in his fifties or sixties with acute or convalescent COVID-19. Sequencing used peripheral blood. V usage is TRBV7-9 and J usage is TRBJ1-5; D not resolved. The CDR3 loop is CASSSGTGENQPQHF. Here the CDR3 DNA reads TGTGCCAGCAGCTCGGGCACTGGGGAGAATCAGCCCCAGCATTTT.